These 7 T cell receptor beta chains were all obtained from the same sample, sequenced in a study of OX40 agonist ivuxolimab in advanced cancers. Sequencing was performed with immunoSEQ multiplex PCR; in TCRdb, only in-frame clones are kept and a portion is missing. The table shows around 77,000 clones, with just over 90% occurring only once. Here the sequenced sample was CD4+ or CD8+ T cells sorted from blood, taken in a trial of the OX40 agonist ivuxolimab. Receptor source: an adult with an advanced solid tumor such as melanoma, head and neck, liver or kidney cancer.

The chain carries TRBV19 and TRBJ1-3, with D possibly being TRBD1 (6 bases). The CDR3 is 19 amino acids. Germline V CDR1 and CDR2: LNHDA, SQIVND (reference sequence). V lost 7 bases and J 1 base, leaving 26 bases between the germline ends. CDR3 sequence: CASTPDRATGGGSGNTIYF. The CDR3 nucleotides are TGTGCCAGTACACCGGACCGAGCGACAGGAGGGGGATCTGGAAACACCATATATTTT.

For this clone: The sample has other DNA sequences that encode this CDR3 too. The chain combines TRBV20-1 with TRBJ2-5; the D gene is possibly TRBD1 (6 bases). Germline loops: CDR1 DFQATT, CDR2 SNEGSKA (reference sequence). The CDR3 is 11 residues long. The V gene lost 5 bases and the J gene lost 5 bases, with 9 bases spanning the gap. The CDR3 sequence: CSAERGETQYF. The CDR3, as DNA: TGCAGTGCTGAGAGGGGGGAGACCCAGTACTTC.

The V call is TRBV13, the J call TRBJ2-3; 8 nucleotides match TRBD2. V trimming: 5 bases; J trimming: 3 bases; junction bases outside the gene matches: 10. Germline CDR1 and CDR2: PRHDT and FYEKMQ (reference sequence). There are 16 residues in the CDR3. The CDR3 sequence: CASSIFGTSLTDTQYF. The CDR3 coding sequence is TGTGCCAGCAGCATCTTTGGGACTAGTTTAACAGATACGCAGTATTTT. Combining the CDR3 with reference TRBV13 and TRBJ2-3 gives the whole variable domain AAGVIQSPRHLIKEKRETATLKCYPIPRHDTVYWYQQGPGQDPQFLISFYEKMQSDKGSIPDRFSAQQFSDYHSELNMSSLELGDSALYFCASSIFGTSLTDTQYFGPGTRLTVL.

The chain recombines TRBV15 with TRBJ1-4; D is unresolved. Trimming stripped 1 base from V and 3 bases from J, with 6 bases between. Germline lookup yields CDR1 LNHNV and CDR2 YYDKDF (reference sequence). This CDR3 has 14 residues. This chain's CDR3 is CATSRAEPNEKLFF. Here the CDR3 DNA reads TGTGCCACCAGCAGAGCTGAACCTAATGAAAAACTGTTTTTT.

This sequence joins TRBV11-2 and TRBJ2-1, with TRBD1 identical over 8 bases. The CDR3 extends over 17 amino acids. Germline values: CDR1 SGHAT, CDR2 FQNNGV. Unmatched junction bases numbered 12, after V lost 3 bases and J lost 5 bases. The CDR3 sequence is CASSFYQRTGRDNEQFF. CDR3 bases: TGTGCCAGCAGCTTCTATCAACGGACAGGGCGGGACAATGAGCAGTTCTTC. Full variable domain (outside the CDR3, taken from reference TRBV11-2 and TRBJ2-1): EAGVAQSPRYKIIEKRQSVAFWCNPISGHATLYWYQQILGQGPKLLIQFQNNGVVDDSQLPKDRFSAERLKGVDSTLKIQPAKLEDSAVYLCASSFYQRTGRDNEQFFGPGTRLTVL.

The chain joins TRBV19 to TRBJ2-1; TRBD2 matches at 10 bases. Germline trimming cut 1 base from V and 4 bases from J; bases unmatched to any gene: 4. The CDR3 consists of 16 residues. Germline lookup yields CDR1 LNHDA and CDR2 SQIVND (reference sequence). The CDR3 reads CASSIGAGGIYNEQFF. CDR3 coding DNA: TGTGCCAGTAGTATAGGAGCGGGAGGGATATACAATGAGCAGTTCTTC. The whole variable domain, remainder taken from reference TRBV19 and TRBJ2-1, is DGGITQSPKYLFRKEGQNVTLSCEQNLNHDAMYWYRQDPGQGLRLIYYSQIVNDFQKGDIAEGYSVSREKKESFPLTVTSAQKNPTAFYLCASSIGAGGIYNEQFFGPGTRLTVL.

This chain joins TRBV9 and TRBJ2-3; 7 bases agree with TRBD1. The CDR3 loop spans 16 amino acids. The germline gives CDR1 SGDLS, CDR2 YYNGEE. Trimming cost V 4 bases and J 0 bases; bases outside gene matches: 8. The CDR3 sequence: CASSPRDSASTDTQYF. Here the CDR3 DNA reads TGTGCCAGCAGCCCCCGGGACAGTGCTAGCACAGATACGCAGTATTTT.